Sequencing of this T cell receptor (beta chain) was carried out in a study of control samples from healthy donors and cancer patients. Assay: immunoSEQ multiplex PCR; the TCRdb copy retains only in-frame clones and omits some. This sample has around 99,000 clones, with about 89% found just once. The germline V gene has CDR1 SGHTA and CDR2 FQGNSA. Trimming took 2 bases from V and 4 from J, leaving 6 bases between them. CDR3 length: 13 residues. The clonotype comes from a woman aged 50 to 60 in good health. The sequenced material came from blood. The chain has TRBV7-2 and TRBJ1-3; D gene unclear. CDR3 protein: CASSLSGGNTIYF. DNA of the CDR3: TGTGCCAGCAGCTTATCGGGCGGAAACACCATATATTTT.